Below, 14 T cell receptor beta chains from the same sample are listed, as sequenced in a study of OX40 agonist ivuxolimab in advanced cancers. The receptor library was made with the immunoSEQ multiplex PCR assay. Entries here come from immuneACCESS through TCRdb and include only in-frame sequences with V and J called. Some clones fail to appear in such tables; in the studies checked, an unresolved V gene covers under half of the shortfall, and the cause of the remainder is unknown. The sample table lists approximately 59,000 clones, roughly four fifths of them with a count of one. The top ten clones comprise over 0.6% of the sample. This specimen consisted of CD4+ or CD8+ T cells sorted from blood, obtained in a trial of the OX40 agonist ivuxolimab. The receptors here all came from an adult with an advanced solid tumor such as melanoma, head and neck, liver or kidney cancer.

The chain has TRBV7-3 and TRBJ2-3, with 9 bases that match TRBD1. CDR1 and CDR2 (germline): SGHTA, FQGTGA. Losses at the gene ends were 5 bases for V and 3 bases for J; bases not matched to a gene: 9. The CDR3 covers 16 residues. CDR3 sequence reads: CASSTRTGEQTDTQYF. The CDR3 DNA sequence: TGTGCCAGCAGCACCCGGACAGGGGAACAGACAGATACGCAGTATTTT.

This clone was seen a single time. The chain employs TRBV5-1 and TRBJ2-2, with unresolved D. Trimming took 0 bases from V and 0 from J, leaving 12 bases between them. Germline V gene lookup returns CDR1 SGHRS and CDR2 YFSETQ. The CDR3 runs to 17 residues. CDR3 sequence: CASSLAVGSANTGELFF. In nucleotides, the CDR3 is TGCGCCAGCAGCTTGGCTGTCGGGTCCGCGAACACCGGGGAGCTGTTTTTT.

This rearrangement joins TRBV6-1 to TRBJ1-5; no definite D call. Germline CDR1 reads MNHNS; CDR2 reads SASEGT. The CDR3 consists of 15 residues. CDR3 protein: CAAKIGWRDNQPQHF. CDR3 nucleotide sequence: TGTGCAGCTAAAATAGGGTGGAGGGACAATCAGCCCCAGCATTTT.

The genes are TRBV5-4 and TRBJ1-6, with D hard to call. This CDR3 comprises 14 residues. Germline V gene data show CDR1 as SGHNT and CDR2 as YYREEE (reference sequence). V was cut by 0 bases and J by 3 bases, with 4 bases left in between. The CDR3 coding sequence is TGTGCCAGCAGCTTGGAGATCTATAATTCACCCCTCCACTTT. Translation gives CASSLEIYNSPLHF.

The chain combines TRBV19 with TRBJ2-1, with 11 bases fitting TRBD2. CDR3 length: 16 residues. Looked up from germline, CDR1 is LNHDA and CDR2 is SQIVND (reference sequence). The J segment lost 6 bases and the V segment lost 5 bases, leaving 9 bases of the junction unmatched. The DNA for the CDR3 is TGTGCCAGTAGTTCCCAAAGACTAGCGGGGAGCAATGAGCAGTTCTTC. It is translated as CASSSQRLAGSNEQFF.

The V call is TRBV7-9, the J call TRBJ2-1, with D maybe TRBD1 (6 bases). The V gene's germline CDR1 is SEHNR and CDR2 FQNEAQ (reference sequence). The V gene lost 1 base and the J gene lost 2 bases, with 15 bases spanning the gap. The CDR3 is 17 amino acids. CDR3 amino acids: CASSLGTGTSTYNEQFF. In nucleotides, the CDR3 is TGTGCCAGCAGCTTAGGGACCGGGACATCTACCTACAATGAGCAGTTCTTC.

This clone was observed a few times. The chain employs TRBV5-4 and TRBJ1-5; possibly TRBD1 for D (5 bases). From germline, CDR1 is SGHNT and CDR2 YYREEE (reference sequence). Trimming shortened V by 5 bases and J by 1 base, and 22 bases separated the two germline ends. The CDR3 runs to 18 residues. The DNA for the CDR3 is TGTGCCAGCAGTCACACCACCCCGGGTTGGGACAGCAATCAGCCCCAGCATTTT. This sequence encodes CASSHTTPGWDSNQPQHF.

This clone was seen a handful of times. The rearrangement joins TRBV7-7 to TRBJ2-5, with a possible D match to TRBD2 (6 bases). Germline V gene data show CDR1 as SSHAT and CDR2 as FNYEAQ (reference sequence). Between the trimmed V and J ends, which lost 2 bases and 2 bases, there was a span of 12 bases. The CDR3 is made up of 15 amino acids. The CDR3 sequence: CASSLTGTVQETQYF. The DNA of the CDR3 is TGTGCCAGCAGCTTAACCGGGACTGTACAAGAGACCCAGTACTTC. Using reference TRBV7-7 and TRBJ2-5 for the parts outside the CDR3, the full variable domain is GAGVSQSPRYKVTKRGQDVTLRCDPISSHATLYWYQQALGQGPEFLTYFNYEAQPDKSGLPSDRFSAERPEGSISTLTIQRTEQRDSAMYRCASSLTGTVQETQYFGPGTRLLVL.

This chain connects TRBV7-8 to TRBJ2-5; TRBD2 matches 14 bases. The germline CDR1 and CDR2 sequences are SGHVS and FQNEAQ. J gave up 7 bases and V 8 bases, and 6 bases lay outside the gene matches. This CDR3 contains 14 residues. CDR3 amino acids: CASGGGTSGGTQYF. CDR3 bases: TGTGCCAGCGGAGGTGGGACTAGCGGGGGGACCCAGTACTTC.

This chain links TRBV6-5 with TRBJ2-5; D is uncertain. CDR1 and CDR2 (germline): MNHEY, SVGAGI. Trimming took 0 bases from V and 2 from J, leaving 4 bases between them. The CDR3 has 13 residues. The CDR3 DNA is TGTGCCAGCAGTTACTCCCCGCAAGAGACCCAGTACTTC. Translating it yields CASSYSPQETQYF.

This clone was recorded once. The chain is built from TRBV10-1 and TRBJ1-1; D remains ambiguous. Deletions cut 2 bases from V and 1 base from J, with 17 bases between. The CDR3 extends over 17 amino acids. Germline lookup yields CDR1 WNHNN and CDR2 SYGVQD (reference sequence). The CDR3 sequence is CASSENVKEGTNTEAFF. The CDR3 DNA reads TGCGCCAGCAGTGAGAATGTGAAGGAGGGAACGAACACTGAAGCTTTCTTT.

The chain recombines TRBV5-5 with TRBJ2-7, with D possibly matching TRBD2 (5 bases). The CDR3 spans 13 residues. Germline values: CDR1 SGHKS, CDR2 YYEKEE (reference sequence). The V gene lost 0 bases and the J gene lost 2 bases, with 6 bases spanning the gap. The CDR3: CASSLAGTYEQYF. For the CDR3, the DNA is TGTGCCAGCAGCTTGGCCGGGACCTACGAGCAGTACTTC.

The chain combines TRBV15 with TRBJ1-1; the match to TRBD1 covers 12 bases. The junction had 7 bases not matched to a gene; V was cut back by 3 bases and J by 5 bases. Germline lookup yields CDR1 LNHNV and CDR2 YYDKDF (reference sequence). CDR3 length: 16 residues. CDR3 in DNA: TGTGCCACCAGCAGGGGGGGACAGGGGGCATGGACTGAAGCTTTCTTT. It is translated as CATSRGGQGAWTEAFF.

This chain uses TRBV10-3 with TRBJ2-5; 8 bases are shared with TRBD1. CDR3 length: 15 residues. Germline trimming cut 8 bases from V and 2 bases from J; bases unmatched to any gene: 10. Germline V CDR1 and CDR2: ENHRY, SYGVKD. This chain's CDR3 is CAIGGETGGQETQYF. The CDR3 bases are TGTGCCATCGGCGGGGAAACAGGGGGTCAAGAGACCCAGTACTTC.